This T cell receptor (beta chain) stems from a study of CD8+ T cells in alopecia areata. RNA, once extracted, was reverse transcribed into cDNA for use as the sequencing template. Profiled with immunoSEQ multiplex PCR; TCRdb holds only in-frame clones, not every one. The sample consists of 35,000 to 50,000 clones, under 70% of them appearing once. The treatment: oral pan-JAK inhibitor, 5-10 mg twice daily. This CDR3 spans 14 amino acids. The V gene lost 0 bases and the J gene lost 4 bases, with 9 bases spanning the gap. The germline V gene has CDR1 SGDLS and CDR2 YYNGEE. The TCR sequence derives from a human donor with alopecia areata. This sample comprised CD8+ T cells sorted from blood, obtained at week 4, from a patient treated with tofacitinib. The V gene is TRBV9, the J gene TRBJ2-3; D gene ambiguous. The CDR3 DNA sequence: TGTGCCAGCAGCGTAGAGCATAGAGCAGATACGCAGTATTTT. Translating gives CASSVEHRADTQYF.